What follows describes a single TCR beta chain. Expressed TCRB transcripts got sequenced, as all isolated RNA was reverse transcribed. Some clones are missing from TCRdb's copy, which holds only in-frame ones; the method was immunoSEQ multiplex PCR. This table has 810,000 or so clones, around a sixth appearing once. The sample is drawn from a study of beta chain features in type 1 diabetes. Sorted populations all had greater than 95% purity. The sequenced material came from naive CD4+ T cells from blood. The TCR sequence derives from a woman aged 18-30 years in good health.

The CDR3 DNA follows: TGCGCCAGCAGCCAACCGATGACAGGACCCAGCTCCTACAATGAGCAGTTCTTC. Its protein is CASSQPMTGPSSYNEQFF. The rearrangement links TRBV4-1 to TRBJ2-1; weak D call: TRBD1 (6 bases). The CDR3 is 18 residues long. V lost 2 bases and J 0 bases, leaving 17 bases between the germline ends. CDR1 and CDR2 (germline): MGHRA, YSYEKL.